This T cell receptor beta chain was obtained from a study of molecular identifiers for immune sequencing clone quantification. Across the study: Naive CD8 RNA (about 20,000 or 100,000 cells) was divided into five aliquots, with four sequenced.

Germline V gene lookup returns CDR1 SQVTM and CDR2 ANQGSEA. The CDR3 is made up of 16 amino acids. Trimming took 6 bases from V and 4 from J, leaving 23 bases between them. At least ten counts were recorded for this clonotype. In TCRdb, the PCR reads were re-called with MiXCR into one record per CDR3 protein. The repertoire consists of 85,000 to 120,000 distinct CDR3 sequences, with around 37% occurring once and the leading ten covering 9% to 10%. Naive CD8 libraries were made from about 20,000 to 1,000,000 sorted cells, and they used 10%, 30% or 50% RNA. Input material: naive CD8+ T cells from blood, with Jurkat cell RNA spiked in. Subset noted: FACS-sorted CD8+CD4-CCR7+CD45RA+ naive T cells. The rearrangement uses TRBV29-1 and TRBJ2-3, with D perhaps TRBD2 (5 bases). The clonotype originates from a human donor in good health. Some libraries in this study had Jurkat cell RNA spiked in. The CDR3 sequence is CSVRRPEKTRADTQYF. As DNA, the CDR3 is TGCAGCGTCCGCCGGCCCGAGAAAACGCGGGCAGATACGCAGTATTTT.